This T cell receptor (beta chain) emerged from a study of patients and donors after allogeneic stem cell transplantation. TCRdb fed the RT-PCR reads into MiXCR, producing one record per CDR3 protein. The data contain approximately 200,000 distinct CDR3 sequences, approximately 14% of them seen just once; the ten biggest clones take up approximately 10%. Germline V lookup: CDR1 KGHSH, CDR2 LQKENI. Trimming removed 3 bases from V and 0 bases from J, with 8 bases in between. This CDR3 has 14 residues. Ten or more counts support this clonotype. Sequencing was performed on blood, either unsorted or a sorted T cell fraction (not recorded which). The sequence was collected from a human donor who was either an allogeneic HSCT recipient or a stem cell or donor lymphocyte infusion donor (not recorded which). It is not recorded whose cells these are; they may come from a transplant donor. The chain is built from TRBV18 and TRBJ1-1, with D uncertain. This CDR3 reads CASSPRALNTEAFF. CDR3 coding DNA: TGTGCCAGCTCACCGCGGGCCCTGAACACTGAAGCTTTCTTT.